This is a list of T cell receptor beta chains from one sample in a study of T cell clones after liver transplantation. Using immunoSEQ multiplex PCR, the repertoire was profiled, and TCRdb retains in-frame clones only, with some absent. In the table there are about 15,000 clones, 82% of which are singletons. The sequenced sample was CD8+ T cells from blood, obtained approximately 43 months after liver transplant. These receptors all come from a human patient who received a liver transplant. Some T cells may be transferred from the graft donor. Each CDR3 is given with its conserved first and last residue. D genes are given only for firm matches. The listing skips clone size in some rows; elsewhere it reads once, few, many or a size class.

TRBJ1-6 TRBV4-1 . once TGCGCCAGCAGCCCGGGGCCAAGCTCCTATAATTCACCCCTCCACTTT CASSPGPSSYNSPLHF
TRBJ2-1 TRBV9 . . TGTGCCAGCAGCGTAGTTGTAGCGGACAATGAGCAGTTCTTC CASSVVVADNEQFF
TRBJ1-5 TRBV19 . . TGTGCCACCAGTTGGACAGTCGGCAATCAGCCCCAGCATTTT CATSWTVGNQPQHF
TRBJ1-1 TRBV2 . once TGTGCCAGCAGTGACCAAGGGGACACTGAAGCTTTCTTT CASSDQGDTEAFF
TRBJ2-7 TRBV7-3 . few TGTGCCAGCAGCTTAACAGGGACCCACGAGCAGTACTTC CASSLTGTHEQYF
TRBJ2-7 TRBV7-4 TRBD2 . TGTGCCAGCAGCTTAGCTCTAGCGGGTTGGTACGAGCAGTACTTC CASSLALAGWYEQYF
TRBJ1-5 TRBV27 TRBD1 . TGTGCCAGCGGGTACAGGGGTAGCAATCAGCCCCAGCATTTT CASGYRGSNQPQHF
TRBJ2-2 TRBV2 TRBD2 . TGTGCCAGCAGTGAAGGGCCAAGCGGGGGATGGGACACCGGGGAGCTGTTTTTT CASSEGPSGGWDTGELFF
TRBJ2-1 TRBV5-1 TRBD2 few TGCGCCAGCAGCTCAGGGACTAGCGGGAGTGTGTGGTTCTTC CASSSGTSGSVWFF
TRBJ2-5 TRBV7-6 TRBD1 few TGTGCCAGCAGCTTAAGAGACAGGGGCGGAGAGACCCAGTACTTC CASSLRDRGGETQYF
TRBJ1-5 TRBV7-9 TRBD1 once TGTGCCAGCAGCATCACAGGGACAGGGAGCAATCAGCCCCAGCATTTT CASSITGTGSNQPQHF